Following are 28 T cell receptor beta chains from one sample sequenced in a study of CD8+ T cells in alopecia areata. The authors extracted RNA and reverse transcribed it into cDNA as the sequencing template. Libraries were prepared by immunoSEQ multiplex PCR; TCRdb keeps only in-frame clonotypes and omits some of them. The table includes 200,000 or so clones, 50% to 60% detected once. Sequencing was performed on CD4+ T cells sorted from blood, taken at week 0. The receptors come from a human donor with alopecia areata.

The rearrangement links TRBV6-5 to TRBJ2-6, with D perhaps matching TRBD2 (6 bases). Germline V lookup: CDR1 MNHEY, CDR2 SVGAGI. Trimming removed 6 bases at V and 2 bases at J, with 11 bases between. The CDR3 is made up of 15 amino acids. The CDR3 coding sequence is TGTGCCAGCAGGGGAGGTGAGGCTGGGGCCAACGTCCTGACTTTC. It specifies CASRGGEAGANVLTF.

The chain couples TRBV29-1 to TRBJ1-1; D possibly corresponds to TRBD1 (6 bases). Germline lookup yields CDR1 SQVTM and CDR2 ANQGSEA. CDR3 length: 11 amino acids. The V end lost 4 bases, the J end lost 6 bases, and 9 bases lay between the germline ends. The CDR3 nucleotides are TGCAGCGTTGGCGAGGGGGCTGAAGCTTTCTTT. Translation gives CSVGEGAEAFF.

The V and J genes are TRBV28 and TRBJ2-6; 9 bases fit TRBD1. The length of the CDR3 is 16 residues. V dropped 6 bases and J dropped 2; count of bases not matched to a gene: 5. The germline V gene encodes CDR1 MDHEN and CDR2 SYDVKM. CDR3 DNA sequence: TGTGCCAGCAGGCGGGACAGGGAGGCTGGGGCCAACGTCCTGACTTTC. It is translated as CASRRDREAGANVLTF.

The CDR3 is CASRPDRTNYGYTF. CDR3 DNA: TGTGCCAGCAGACCTGACAGGACTAACTATGGCTACACCTTC. V usage is TRBV6-5 and J usage is TRBJ1-2; D might be TRBD1 (6 bases). Looked up from germline, CDR1 is MNHEY and CDR2 is SVGAGI. The length of the CDR3 is 14 residues. Trimming left V 6 bases short and J 0 bases short, with 11 bases between.

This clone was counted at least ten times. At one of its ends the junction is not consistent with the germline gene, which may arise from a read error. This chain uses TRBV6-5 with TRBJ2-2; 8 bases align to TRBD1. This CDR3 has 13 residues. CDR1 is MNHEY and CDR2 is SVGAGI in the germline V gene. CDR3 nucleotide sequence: TGTGCCGCGCGGACAGGGAACTCCGGGGAGCTGTTTTTT. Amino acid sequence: CAARTGNSGELFF.

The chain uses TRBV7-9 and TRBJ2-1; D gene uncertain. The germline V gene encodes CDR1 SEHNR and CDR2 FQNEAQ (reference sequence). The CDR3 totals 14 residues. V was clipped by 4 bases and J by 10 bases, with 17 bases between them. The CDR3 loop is CASSSLTTSREQFF. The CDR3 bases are TGTGCCAGCAGCTCCCTTACAACCTCCAGGGAGCAGTTCTTC.

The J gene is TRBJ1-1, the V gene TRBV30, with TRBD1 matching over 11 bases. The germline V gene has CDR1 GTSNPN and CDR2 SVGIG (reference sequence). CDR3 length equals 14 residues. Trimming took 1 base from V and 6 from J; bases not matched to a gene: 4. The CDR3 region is CAWSAPGQGAEAFF. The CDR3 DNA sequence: TGTGCCTGGAGTGCCCCGGGACAGGGGGCTGAAGCTTTCTTT.

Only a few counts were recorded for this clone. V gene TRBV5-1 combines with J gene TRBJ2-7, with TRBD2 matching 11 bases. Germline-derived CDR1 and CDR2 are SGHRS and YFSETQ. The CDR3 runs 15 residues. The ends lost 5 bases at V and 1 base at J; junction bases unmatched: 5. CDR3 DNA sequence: TGCGCCAGCAGGACAACTAGCGGGAGTTCCTACGAGCAGTACTTC. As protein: CASRTTSGSSYEQYF.

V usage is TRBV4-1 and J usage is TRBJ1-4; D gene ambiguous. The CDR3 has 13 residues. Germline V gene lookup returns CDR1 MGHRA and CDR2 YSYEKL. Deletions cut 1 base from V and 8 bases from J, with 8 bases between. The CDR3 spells CASSQGVLEKLFF. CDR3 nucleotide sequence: TGCGCCAGCAGCCAAGGGGTGTTAGAAAAACTGTTTTTT.

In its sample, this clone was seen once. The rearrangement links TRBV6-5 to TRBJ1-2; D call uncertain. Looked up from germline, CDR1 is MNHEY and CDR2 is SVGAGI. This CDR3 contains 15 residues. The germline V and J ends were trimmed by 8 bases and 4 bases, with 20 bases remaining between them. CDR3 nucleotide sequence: TGTGCCAGCTACGCCCCGGGGTCGCCTCGCTATGGCTACACCTTC. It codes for CASYAPGSPRYGYTF.

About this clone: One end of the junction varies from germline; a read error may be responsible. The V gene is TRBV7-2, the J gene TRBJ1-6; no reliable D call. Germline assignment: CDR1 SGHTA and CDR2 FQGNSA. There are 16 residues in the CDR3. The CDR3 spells CASSLHVIANNSPLHF. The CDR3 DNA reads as TGTGCCAGCAGTTTACACGTAATTGCCAATAATTCGCCCCTCCACTTT.

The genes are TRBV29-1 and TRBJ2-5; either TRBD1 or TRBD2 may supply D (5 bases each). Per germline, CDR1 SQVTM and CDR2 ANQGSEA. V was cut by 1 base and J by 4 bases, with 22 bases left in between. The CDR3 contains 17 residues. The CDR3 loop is CSVEGGEQEDLGETQYF. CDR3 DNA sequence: TGCAGCGTTGAAGGAGGGGAACAGGAAGACCTAGGAGAGACCCAGTACTTC.

CDR3 loop: CASSGVQASGANVLTF. CDR3 nucleotide sequence: TGTGCCAGCAGCGGAGTCCAAGCCTCTGGGGCCAACGTCCTGACTTTC. This chain joins TRBV9 and TRBJ2-6; D is undetermined. V lost 3 bases and J 0 bases, leaving 10 bases between the germline ends. CDR3 length: 16 amino acids. Germline-derived CDR1 and CDR2 are SGDLS and YYNGEE.

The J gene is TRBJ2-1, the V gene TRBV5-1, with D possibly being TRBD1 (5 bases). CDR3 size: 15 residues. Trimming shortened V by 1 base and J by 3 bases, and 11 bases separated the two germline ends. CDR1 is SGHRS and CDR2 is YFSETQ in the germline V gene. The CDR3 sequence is CASSLTQGYYNEQFF. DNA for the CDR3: TGCGCCAGCAGCTTGACGCAGGGATACTACAATGAGCAGTTCTTC. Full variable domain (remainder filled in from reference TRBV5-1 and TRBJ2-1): KAGVTQTPRYLIKTRGQQVTLSCSPISGHRSVSWYQQTPGQGLQFLFEYFSETQRNKGNFPGRFSGRQFSNSRSEMNVSTLELGDSALYLCASSLTQGYYNEQFFGPGTRLTVL.

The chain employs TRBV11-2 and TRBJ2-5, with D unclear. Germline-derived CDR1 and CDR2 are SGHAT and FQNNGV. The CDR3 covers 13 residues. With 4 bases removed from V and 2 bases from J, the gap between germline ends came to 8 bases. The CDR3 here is CASSSILQETQYF. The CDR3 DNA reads TGTGCCAGCAGCTCTATCCTTCAAGAGACCCAGTACTTC. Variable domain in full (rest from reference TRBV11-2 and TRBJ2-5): EAGVAQSPRYKIIEKRQSVAFWCNPISGHATLYWYQQILGQGPKLLIQFQNNGVVDDSQLPKDRFSAERLKGVDSTLKIQPAKLEDSAVYLCASSSILQETQYFGPGTRLLVL.

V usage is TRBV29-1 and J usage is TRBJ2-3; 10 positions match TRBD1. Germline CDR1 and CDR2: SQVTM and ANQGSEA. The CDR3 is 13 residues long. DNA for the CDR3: TGCAGTAAAGGGACAGGGGTGGTGGGTACGCAGTATTTT. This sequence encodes CSKGTGVVGTQYF.

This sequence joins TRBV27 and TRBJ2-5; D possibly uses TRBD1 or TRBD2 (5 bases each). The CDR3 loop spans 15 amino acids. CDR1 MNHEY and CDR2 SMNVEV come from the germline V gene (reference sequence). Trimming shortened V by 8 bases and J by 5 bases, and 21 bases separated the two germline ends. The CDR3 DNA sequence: TGTGCCAGCCGGAAAACCGGGACGCCAAGGGAGACCCAGTACTTC. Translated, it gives CASRKTGTPRETQYF.

CDR3 protein: CASSQQGSSTDTQYF. The CDR3 DNA is TGCGCCAGCAGCCAGCAGGGTTCTAGCACAGATACGCAGTATTTT. This chain connects TRBV4-1 to TRBJ2-3, with TRBD1 as a possible D gene (5 bases). The germline CDR1 and CDR2 sequences are MGHRA and YSYEKL. V lost 3 bases and J lost 0, with 10 bases in between. This CDR3 spans 15 amino acids.

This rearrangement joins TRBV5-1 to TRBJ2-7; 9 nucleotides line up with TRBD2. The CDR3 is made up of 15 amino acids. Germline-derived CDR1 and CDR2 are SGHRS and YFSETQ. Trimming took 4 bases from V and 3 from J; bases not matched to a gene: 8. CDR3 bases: TGCGCCAGCAGCCGGGAGGGAGCGGGGGGCTACGAGCAGTACTTC. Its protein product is CASSREGAGGYEQYF. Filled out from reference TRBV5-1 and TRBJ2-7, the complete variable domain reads KAGVTQTPRYLIKTRGQQVTLSCSPISGHRSVSWYQQTPGQGLQFLFEYFSETQRNKGNFPGRFSGRQFSNSRSEMNVSTLELGDSALYLCASSREGAGGYEQYFGPGTRLTVT.

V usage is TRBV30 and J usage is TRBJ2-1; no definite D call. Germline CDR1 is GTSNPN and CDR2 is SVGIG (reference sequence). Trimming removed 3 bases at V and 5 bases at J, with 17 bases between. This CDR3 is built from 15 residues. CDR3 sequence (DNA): TGTGCCTGGAGACCCAGGACCCTCCAGGACAATGAGCAGTTCTTC. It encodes CAWRPRTLQDNEQFF.

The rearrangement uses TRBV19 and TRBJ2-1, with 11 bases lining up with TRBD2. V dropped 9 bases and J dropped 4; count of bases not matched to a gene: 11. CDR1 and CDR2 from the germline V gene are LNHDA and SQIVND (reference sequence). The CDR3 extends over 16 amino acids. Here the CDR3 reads CASNTETSGGYNEQFF. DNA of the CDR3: TGTGCCAGCAACACCGAAACTAGCGGGGGTTACAATGAGCAGTTCTTC.

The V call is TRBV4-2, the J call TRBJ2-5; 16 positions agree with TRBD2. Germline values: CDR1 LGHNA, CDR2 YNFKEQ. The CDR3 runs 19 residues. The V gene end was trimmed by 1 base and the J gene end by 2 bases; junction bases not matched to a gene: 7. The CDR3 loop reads CASSQAAGLAGGRQETQYF. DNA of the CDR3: TGTGCCAGCAGCCAAGCTGCGGGACTAGCGGGAGGGCGACAAGAGACCCAGTACTTC.

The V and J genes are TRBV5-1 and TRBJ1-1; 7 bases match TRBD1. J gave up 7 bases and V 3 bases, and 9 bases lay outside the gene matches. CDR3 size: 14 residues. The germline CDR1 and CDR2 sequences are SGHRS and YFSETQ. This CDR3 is CASSSQTGALEAFF. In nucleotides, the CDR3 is TGCGCCAGCAGCTCACAAACAGGGGCCCTTGAAGCTTTCTTT. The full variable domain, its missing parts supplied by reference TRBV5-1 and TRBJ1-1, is KAGVTQTPRYLIKTRGQQVTLSCSPISGHRSVSWYQQTPGQGLQFLFEYFSETQRNKGNFPGRFSGRQFSNSRSEMNVSTLELGDSALYLCASSSQTGALEAFFGQGTRLTVV.

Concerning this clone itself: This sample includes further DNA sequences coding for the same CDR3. CDR3 protein: CASSDDRGQGDEQFF. The CDR3 nucleotides read TGTGCCAGCAGCGACGACAGGGGGCAGGGGGATGAGCAGTTCTTC. The V call is TRBV25-1, the J call TRBJ2-1, with TRBD1 matching over 10 bases. Per germline, CDR1 MGHDK and CDR2 SYGVNS. The CDR3 is made up of 15 amino acids. J lost 8 bases, V lost 6 bases, and 10 bases had no gene match.

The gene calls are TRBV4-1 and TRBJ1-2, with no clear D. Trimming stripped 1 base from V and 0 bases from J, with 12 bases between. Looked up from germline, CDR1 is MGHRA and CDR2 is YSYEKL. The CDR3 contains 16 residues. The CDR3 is CASSQGRTNSNYGYTF. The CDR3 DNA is TGCGCCAGCAGCCAAGGCAGAACCAATTCTAACTATGGCTACACCTTC.

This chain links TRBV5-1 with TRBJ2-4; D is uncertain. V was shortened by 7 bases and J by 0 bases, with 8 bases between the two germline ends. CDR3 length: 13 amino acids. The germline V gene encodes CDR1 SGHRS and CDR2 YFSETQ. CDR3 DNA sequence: TGCGCCAGCGCCACCGAAGCCAAAAACATTCAGTACTTC. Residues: CASATEAKNIQYF.

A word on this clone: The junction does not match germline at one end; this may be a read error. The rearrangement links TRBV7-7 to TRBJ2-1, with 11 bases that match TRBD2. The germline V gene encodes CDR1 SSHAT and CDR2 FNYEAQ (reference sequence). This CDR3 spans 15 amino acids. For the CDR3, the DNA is TGTGCTAGCAGCTCCGGGACTAGCGGAACCAATGAGCAGTTCTTC. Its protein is CASSSGTSGTNEQFF.

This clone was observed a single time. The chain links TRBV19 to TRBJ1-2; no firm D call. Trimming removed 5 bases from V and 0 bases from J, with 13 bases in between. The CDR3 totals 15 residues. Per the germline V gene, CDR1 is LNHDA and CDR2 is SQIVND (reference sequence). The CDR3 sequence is CASSHPPGANYGYTF. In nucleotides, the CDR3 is TGTGCCAGTAGTCACCCCCCGGGTGCTAACTATGGCTACACCTTC.